The rows below give T cell receptor beta chains drawn from one sample of a study of brain metastases from non-small cell lung cancer. TCRdb keeps only in-frame clones here, not all; method: immunoSEQ multiplex PCR. The top ten hold roughly 7.5% of the sample, which has about 15,000 clones, roughly four fifths seen once. The sample taken for sequencing was primary lung tumor tissue. The origin of the receptors is a donor aged 40 or over with non-small cell lung cancer. CDR3s leave out the opening cysteine and the closing phenylalanine or tryptophan. The D gene is left open where the match is weak.

d_call cdr3_length j_call v_call cdr3_aa
. 9 TRBJ1-2 TRBV6-5 ASSWMAGYT
. 9 TRBJ2-7 TRBV20-1 SASLANEQY
TRBD1 11 TRBJ1-6 TRBV30 ARETGWNSPLH
TRBD1 14 TRBJ2-1 TRBV5-6 ASSWSGQGVPNEQF
TRBD1 13 TRBJ2-5 TRBV5-6 ASSRDRGPQETQY
. 12 TRBJ1-1 TRBV2 ASSSGGMGTEAF
. 12 TRBJ1-1 TRBV30 AWSPVWGDTEAF
TRBD1 14 TRBJ2-2 TRBV24-1 ATSDSRDRDTGELF
. 13 TRBJ1-1 TRBV18 ASSPRQITNTEAF
. 12 TRBJ1-2 TRBV5-8 ASSLEEGGDGYT
. 12 TRBJ2-4 TRBV6-2/TRBV6-3 ASSYGGSKNIQY
. 11 TRBJ1-3 TRBV6-5 ATHVGGGNTIY
. 11 TRBJ2-2 TRBV12-3/TRBV12-4 ASSFTDTGELF
TRBD1 13 TRBJ1-5 TRBV4-1 ASSRIQGDNQPQH
. 12 TRBJ2-2 TRBV7-3 ASSLGVGTGELF
. 17 TRBJ2-2 TRBV24-1 ATSDLWQGGLEGTGELF
TRBD1 12 TRBJ2-2 TRBV29-1 SVGGTGMAGELF
. 17 TRBJ1-6 TRBV23-1 ASSQSRQVGLSYNSPLH
TRBD2 14 TRBJ2-3 TRBV29-1 SVEALAGKRTDTQY
TRBD1 17 TRBJ1-2 TRBV5-5 ASSLDPLGDRGGSYGYT
TRBD2 11 TRBJ2-5 TRBV5-1 ASSFRDYPTQY
. 16 TRBJ2-2 TRBV12-2 ASRFRASPSPSGGELF
. 14 TRBJ1-2 TRBV27 ASSLTGPRLGYGYT
. 12 TRBJ1-2 TRBV4-3 ASSPAWDNYGYT
. 13 TRBJ2-1 TRBV7-2 ASSPLFRSYNEQF
TRBD1 12 TRBJ1-5 TRBV10-3 ASDNGQGSQPQH
. 17 TRBJ2-1 TRBV13 ASSLPILPGPKRVDEQF
. 13 TRBJ1-4 TRBV19 ASIGHYTTNEKLF